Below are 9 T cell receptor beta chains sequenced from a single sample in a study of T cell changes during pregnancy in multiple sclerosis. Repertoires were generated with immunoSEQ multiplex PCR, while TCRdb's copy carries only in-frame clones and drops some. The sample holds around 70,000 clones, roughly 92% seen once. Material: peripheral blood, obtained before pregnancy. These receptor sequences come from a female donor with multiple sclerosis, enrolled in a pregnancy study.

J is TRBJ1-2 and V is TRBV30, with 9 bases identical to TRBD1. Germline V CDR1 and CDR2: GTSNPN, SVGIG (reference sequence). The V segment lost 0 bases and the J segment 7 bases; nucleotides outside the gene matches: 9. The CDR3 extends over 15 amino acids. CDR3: CAWSVRTGVIGGYTF. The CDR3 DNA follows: TGTGCCTGGAGTGTACGGACAGGGGTAATTGGTGGCTACACCTTC.

CDR3 DNA: TGTGCCAGCCGACAGGGCCGCTCTGGAAACACCATATATTTT. Translating gives CASRQGRSGNTIYF. This chain links TRBV19 with TRBJ1-3, with 7 bases fitting TRBD1. Germline values: CDR1 LNHDA, CDR2 SQIVND (reference sequence). V was pared by 9 bases and J by 0 bases, with 5 bases of the junction left unmatched. This CDR3 is 14 amino acids long.

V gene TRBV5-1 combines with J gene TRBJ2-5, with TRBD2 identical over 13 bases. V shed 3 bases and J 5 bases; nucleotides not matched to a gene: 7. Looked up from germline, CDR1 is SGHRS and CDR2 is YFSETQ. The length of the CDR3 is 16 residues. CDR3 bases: TGCGCCAGCAGCTCAGGACTAGCGGGAGATTCGGAGACCCAGTACTTC. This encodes CASSSGLAGDSETQYF. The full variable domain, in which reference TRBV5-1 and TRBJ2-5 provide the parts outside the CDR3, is KAGVTQTPRYLIKTRGQQVTLSCSPISGHRSVSWYQQTPGQGLQFLFEYFSETQRNKGNFPGRFSGRQFSNSRSEMNVSTLELGDSALYLCASSSGLAGDSETQYFGPGTRLLVL.

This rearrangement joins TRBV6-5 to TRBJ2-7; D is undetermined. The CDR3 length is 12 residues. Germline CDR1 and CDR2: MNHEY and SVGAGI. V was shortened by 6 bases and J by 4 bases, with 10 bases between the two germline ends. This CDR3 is CASRRSSYEQYF. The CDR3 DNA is TGTGCCAGCAGGAGAAGTAGTTACGAGCAGTACTTC.

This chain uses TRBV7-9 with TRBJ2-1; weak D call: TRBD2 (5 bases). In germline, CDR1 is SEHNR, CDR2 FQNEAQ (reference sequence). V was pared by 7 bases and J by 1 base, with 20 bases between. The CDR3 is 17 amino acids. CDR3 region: CASTPEVGLGSYNEQFF. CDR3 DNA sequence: TGTGCCAGCACTCCGGAGGTGGGATTAGGGTCCTACAATGAGCAGTTCTTC.

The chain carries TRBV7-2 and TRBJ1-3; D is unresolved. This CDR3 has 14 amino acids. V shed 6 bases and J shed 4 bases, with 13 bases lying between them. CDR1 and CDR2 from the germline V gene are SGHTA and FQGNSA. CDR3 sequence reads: CASSRGGEGNTIYF. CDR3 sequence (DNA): TGTGCCAGCAGTCGGGGTGGAGAAGGAAACACCATATATTTT.

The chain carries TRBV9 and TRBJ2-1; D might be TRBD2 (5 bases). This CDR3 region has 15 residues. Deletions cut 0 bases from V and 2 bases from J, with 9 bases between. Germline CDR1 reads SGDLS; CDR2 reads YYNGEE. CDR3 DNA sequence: TGTGCCAGCAGCGTAGAGGGAGCCGCCTACAATGAGCAGTTCTTC. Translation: CASSVEGAAYNEQFF.

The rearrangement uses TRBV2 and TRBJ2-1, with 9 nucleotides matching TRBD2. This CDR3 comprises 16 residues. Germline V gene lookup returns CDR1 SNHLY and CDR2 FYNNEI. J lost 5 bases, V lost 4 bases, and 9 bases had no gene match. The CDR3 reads CASSVGSSGTNNEQFF. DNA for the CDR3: TGTGCCAGCAGTGTCGGTTCTAGCGGGACAAACAATGAGCAGTTCTTC.

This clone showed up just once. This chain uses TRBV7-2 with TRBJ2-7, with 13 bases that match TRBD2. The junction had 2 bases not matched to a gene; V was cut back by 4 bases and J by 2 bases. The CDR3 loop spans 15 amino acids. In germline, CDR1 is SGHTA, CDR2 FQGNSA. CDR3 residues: CASSSGLAGTYEQYF. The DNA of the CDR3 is TGTGCCAGCAGCTCGGGACTAGCGGGGACCTACGAGCAGTACTTC.